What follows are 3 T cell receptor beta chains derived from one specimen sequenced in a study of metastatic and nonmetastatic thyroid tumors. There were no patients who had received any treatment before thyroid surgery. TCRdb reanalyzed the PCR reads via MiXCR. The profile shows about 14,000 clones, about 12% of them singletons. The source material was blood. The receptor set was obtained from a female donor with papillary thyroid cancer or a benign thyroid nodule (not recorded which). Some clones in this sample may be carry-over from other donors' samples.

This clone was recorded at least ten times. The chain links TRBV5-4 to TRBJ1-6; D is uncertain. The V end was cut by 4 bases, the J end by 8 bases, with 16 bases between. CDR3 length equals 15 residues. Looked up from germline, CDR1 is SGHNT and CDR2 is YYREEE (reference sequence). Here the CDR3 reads CASSAAERTDSPLHF. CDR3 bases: TGTGCCAGCAGCGCCGCCGAGCGGACTGATTCACCCCTCCACTTT.

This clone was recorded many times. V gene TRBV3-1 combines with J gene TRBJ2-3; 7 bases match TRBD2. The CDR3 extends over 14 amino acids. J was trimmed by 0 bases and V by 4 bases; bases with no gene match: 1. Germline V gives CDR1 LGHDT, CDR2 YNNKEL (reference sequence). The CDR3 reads CASSRGGSTDTQYF. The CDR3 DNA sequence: TGTGCCAGCAGCCGGGGGGGAAGCACAGATACGCAGTATTTT.

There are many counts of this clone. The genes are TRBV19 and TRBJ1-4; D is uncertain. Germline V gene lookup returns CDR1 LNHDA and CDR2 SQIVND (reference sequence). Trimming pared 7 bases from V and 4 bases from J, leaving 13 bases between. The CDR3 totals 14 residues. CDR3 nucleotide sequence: TGTGCCAGTAAAGTCCGTCGGCGTAATGAAAAACTGTTTTTT. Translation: CASKVRRRNEKLFF.